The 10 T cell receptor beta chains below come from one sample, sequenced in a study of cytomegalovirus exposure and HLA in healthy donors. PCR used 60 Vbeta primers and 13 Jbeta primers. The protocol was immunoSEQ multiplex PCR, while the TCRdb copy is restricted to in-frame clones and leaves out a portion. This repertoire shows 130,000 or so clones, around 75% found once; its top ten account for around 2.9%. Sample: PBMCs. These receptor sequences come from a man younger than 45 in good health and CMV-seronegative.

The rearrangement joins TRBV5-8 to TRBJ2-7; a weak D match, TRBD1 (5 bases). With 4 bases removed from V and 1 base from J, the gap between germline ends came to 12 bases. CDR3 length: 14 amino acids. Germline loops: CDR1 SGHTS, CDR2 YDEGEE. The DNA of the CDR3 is TGTGCCAGCAGCAAAAGACAGACGTCCTACGAGCAGTACTTC. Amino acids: CASSKRQTSYEQYF.

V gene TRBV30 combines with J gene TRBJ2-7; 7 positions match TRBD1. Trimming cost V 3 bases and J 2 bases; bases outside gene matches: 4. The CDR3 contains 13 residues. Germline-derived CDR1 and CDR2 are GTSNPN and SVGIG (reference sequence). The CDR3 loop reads CAWSAGGTYEQYF. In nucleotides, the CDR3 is TGTGCCTGGAGCGCAGGGGGTACCTACGAGCAGTACTTC.

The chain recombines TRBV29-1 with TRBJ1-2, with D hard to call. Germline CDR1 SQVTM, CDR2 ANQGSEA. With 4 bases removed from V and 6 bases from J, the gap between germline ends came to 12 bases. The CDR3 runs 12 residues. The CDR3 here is CSVGSRADGYTF. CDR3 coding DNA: TGCAGCGTTGGCTCGCGGGCCGATGGCTACACCTTC. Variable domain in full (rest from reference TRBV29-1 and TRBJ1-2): SAVISQKPSRDICQRGTSLTIQCQVDSQVTMMFWYRQQPGQSLTLIATANQGSEATYESGFVIDKFPISRPNLTFSTLTVSNMSPEDSSIYLCSVGSRADGYTFGSGTRLTVV.

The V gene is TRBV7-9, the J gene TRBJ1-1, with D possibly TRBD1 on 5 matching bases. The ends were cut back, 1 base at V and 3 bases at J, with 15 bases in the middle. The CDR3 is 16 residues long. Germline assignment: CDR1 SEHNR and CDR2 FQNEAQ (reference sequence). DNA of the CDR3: TGTGCCAGCAGCTTAGGGCTTTTGGGGCGCGACACTGAAGCTTTCTTT. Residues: CASSLGLLGRDTEAFF. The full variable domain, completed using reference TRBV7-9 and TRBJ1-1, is DTGVSQNPRHKITKRGQNVTFRCDPISEHNRLYWYRQTLGQGPEFLTYFQNEAQLEKSRLLSDRFSAERPKGSFSTLEIQRTEQGDSAMYLCASSLGLLGRDTEAFFGQGTRLTVV.

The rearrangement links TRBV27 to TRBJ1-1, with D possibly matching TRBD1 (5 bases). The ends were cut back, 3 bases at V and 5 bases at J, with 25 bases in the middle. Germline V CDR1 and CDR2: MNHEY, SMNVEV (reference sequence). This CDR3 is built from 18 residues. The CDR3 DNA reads TGTGCCAGCAGTTTGTTTAGTGGGCGCGTCGGGGGGAGAACTGAAGCTTTCTTT. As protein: CASSLFSGRVGGRTEAFF.

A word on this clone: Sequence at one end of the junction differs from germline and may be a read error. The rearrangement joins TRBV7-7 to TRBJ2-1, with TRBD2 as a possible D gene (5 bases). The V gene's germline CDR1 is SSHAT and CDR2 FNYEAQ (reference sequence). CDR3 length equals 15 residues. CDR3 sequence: CASSLVSGPYNEQFF. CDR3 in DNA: TGTGCTAGCAGCTTAGTCAGCGGACCCTACAATGAGCAGTTCTTC. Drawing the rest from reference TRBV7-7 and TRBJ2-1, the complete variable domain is GAGVSQSPRYKVTKRGQDVTLRCDPISSHATLYWYQQALGQGPEFLTYFNYEAQPDKSGLPSDRFSAERPEGSISTLTIQRTEQRDSAMYRCASSLVSGPYNEQFFGPGTRLTVL.

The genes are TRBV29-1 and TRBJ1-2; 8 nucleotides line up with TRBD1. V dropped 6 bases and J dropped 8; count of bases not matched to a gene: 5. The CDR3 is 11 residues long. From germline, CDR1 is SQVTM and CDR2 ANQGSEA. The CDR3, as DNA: TGCAGCGTGACAGGGGTCGGAGGCTACACCTTC. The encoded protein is CSVTGVGGYTF. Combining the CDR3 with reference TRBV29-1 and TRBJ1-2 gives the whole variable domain SAVISQKPSRDICQRGTSLTIQCQVDSQVTMMFWYRQQPGQSLTLIATANQGSEATYESGFVIDKFPISRPNLTFSTLTVSNMSPEDSSIYLCSVTGVGGYTFGSGTRLTVV.

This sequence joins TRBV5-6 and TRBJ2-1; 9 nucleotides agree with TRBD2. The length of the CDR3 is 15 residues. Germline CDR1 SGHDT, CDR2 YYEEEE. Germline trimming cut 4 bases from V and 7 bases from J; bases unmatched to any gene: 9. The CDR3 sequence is CASSGGLAIGNEQFF. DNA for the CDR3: TGTGCCAGCAGCGGGGGACTAGCAATAGGGAATGAGCAGTTCTTC. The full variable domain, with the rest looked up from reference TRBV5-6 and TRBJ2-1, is DAGVTQSPTHLIKTRGQQVTLRCSPKSGHDTVSWYQQALGQGPQFIFQYYEEEERQRGNFPDRFSGHQFPNYSSELNVNALLLGDSALYLCASSGGLAIGNEQFFGPGTRLTVL.

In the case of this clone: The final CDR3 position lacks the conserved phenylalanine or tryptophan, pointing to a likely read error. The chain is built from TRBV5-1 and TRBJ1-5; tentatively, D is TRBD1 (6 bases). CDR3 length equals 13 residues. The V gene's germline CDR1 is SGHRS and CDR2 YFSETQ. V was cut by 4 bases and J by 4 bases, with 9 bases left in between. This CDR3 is CASSEGQNQPQHV. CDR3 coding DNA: TGCGCCAGCAGCGAAGGACAGAATCAGCCCCAGCATGTT.

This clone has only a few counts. The CDR3 reads CASSPHRGYNTGELFF. The CDR3 bases are TGTGCCAGCAGCCCCCACAGGGGCTATAACACCGGGGAGCTGTTTTTT. V and J are TRBV7-9 and TRBJ2-2, with 7 nucleotides matching TRBD1. Germline assignment: CDR1 SEHNR and CDR2 FQNEAQ (reference sequence). With 5 bases clipped from V and 2 bases from J, the junction kept 8 bases outside the gene matches. The CDR3 length is 16 residues.